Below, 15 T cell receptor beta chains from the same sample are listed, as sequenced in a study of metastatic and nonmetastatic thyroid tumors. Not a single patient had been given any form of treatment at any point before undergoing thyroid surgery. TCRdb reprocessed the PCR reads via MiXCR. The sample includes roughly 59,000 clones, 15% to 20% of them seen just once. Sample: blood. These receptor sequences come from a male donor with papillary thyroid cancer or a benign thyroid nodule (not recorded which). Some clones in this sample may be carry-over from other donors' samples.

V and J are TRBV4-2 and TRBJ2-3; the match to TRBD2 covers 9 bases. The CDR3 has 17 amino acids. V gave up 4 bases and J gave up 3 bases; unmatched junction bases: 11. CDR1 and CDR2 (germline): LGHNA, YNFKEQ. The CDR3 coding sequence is TGTGCCAGCAGCCCGTTCGGTCTAGCGGGGATTACAGATACGCAGTATTTT. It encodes CASSPFGLAGITDTQYF.

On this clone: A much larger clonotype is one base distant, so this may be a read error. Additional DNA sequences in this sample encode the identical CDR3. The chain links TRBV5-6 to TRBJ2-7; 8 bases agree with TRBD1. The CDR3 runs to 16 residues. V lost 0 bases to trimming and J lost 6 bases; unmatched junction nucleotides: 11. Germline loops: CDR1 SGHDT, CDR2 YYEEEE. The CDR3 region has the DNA TGTGCCAGCAGCTTGGATCTGGCAGGGGGCTTGGGCGAGCAGTACTTC. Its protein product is CASSLDLAGGLGEQYF.

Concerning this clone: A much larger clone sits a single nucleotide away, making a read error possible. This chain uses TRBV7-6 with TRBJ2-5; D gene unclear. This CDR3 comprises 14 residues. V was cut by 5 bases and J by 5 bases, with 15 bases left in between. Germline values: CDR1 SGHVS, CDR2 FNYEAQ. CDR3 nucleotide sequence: TGTGCCAGCAGCGATCGGGTGGTCCCGGAGACCCAGTACTTC. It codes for CASSDRVVPETQYF.

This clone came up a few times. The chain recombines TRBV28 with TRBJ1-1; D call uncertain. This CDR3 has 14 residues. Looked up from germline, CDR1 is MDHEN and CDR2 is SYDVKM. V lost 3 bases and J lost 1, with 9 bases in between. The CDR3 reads CASSLGNQNTEAFF. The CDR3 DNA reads TGTGCCAGCAGTTTGGGAAATCAGAACACTGAAGCTTTCTTT.

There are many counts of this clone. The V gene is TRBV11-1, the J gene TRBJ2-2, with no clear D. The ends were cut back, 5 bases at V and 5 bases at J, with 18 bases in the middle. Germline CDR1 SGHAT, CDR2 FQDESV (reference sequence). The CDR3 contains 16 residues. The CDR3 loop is CASSHSRPLPTGELFF. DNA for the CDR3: TGTGCCAGCAGCCATAGCCGGCCACTTCCAACCGGGGAGCTGTTTTTT.

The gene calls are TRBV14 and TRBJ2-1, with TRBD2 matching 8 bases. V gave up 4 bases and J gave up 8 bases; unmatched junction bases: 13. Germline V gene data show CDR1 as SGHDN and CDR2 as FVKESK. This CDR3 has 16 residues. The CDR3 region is CASSPPVAGGADEQFF. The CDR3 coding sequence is TGTGCCAGCAGCCCACCGGTGGCGGGAGGTGCCGATGAGCAGTTCTTC.

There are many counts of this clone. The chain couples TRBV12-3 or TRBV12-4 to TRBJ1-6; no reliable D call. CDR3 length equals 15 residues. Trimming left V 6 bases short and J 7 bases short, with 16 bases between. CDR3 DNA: TGTGCCAGCAGCCCCCGCCCAGCGTGGAATTCACCCCTCCACTTT. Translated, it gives CASSPRPAWNSPLHF.

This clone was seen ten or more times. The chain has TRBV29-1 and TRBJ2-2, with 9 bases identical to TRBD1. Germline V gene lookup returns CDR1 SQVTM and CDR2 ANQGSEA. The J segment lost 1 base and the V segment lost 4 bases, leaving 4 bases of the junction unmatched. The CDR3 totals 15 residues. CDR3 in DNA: TGCAGCGTTGGAGCGGGACAGGGGAACACCGGGGAGCTGTTTTTT. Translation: CSVGAGQGNTGELFF.

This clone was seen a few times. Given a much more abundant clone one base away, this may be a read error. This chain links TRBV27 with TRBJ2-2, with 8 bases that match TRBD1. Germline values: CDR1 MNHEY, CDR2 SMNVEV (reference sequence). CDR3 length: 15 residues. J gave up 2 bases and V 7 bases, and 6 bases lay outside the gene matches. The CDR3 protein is CASKGQVVNTGELFF. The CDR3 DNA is TGTGCCAGCAAGGGACAGGTGGTAAACACCGGGGAGCTGTTTTTT.

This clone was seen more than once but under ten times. The CDR3 coding sequence is TGTGCCAGCAGCTTAGGACTCGCACCAGGAGAGACCCAGTACTTC. Translating it yields CASSLGLAPGETQYF. The chain recombines TRBV6-5 with TRBJ2-5; possibly TRBD2 for D (5 bases). This CDR3 contains 15 residues. Deletions cut 6 bases from V and 4 bases from J, with 18 bases between. CDR1 is MNHEY and CDR2 is SVGAGI in the germline V gene.

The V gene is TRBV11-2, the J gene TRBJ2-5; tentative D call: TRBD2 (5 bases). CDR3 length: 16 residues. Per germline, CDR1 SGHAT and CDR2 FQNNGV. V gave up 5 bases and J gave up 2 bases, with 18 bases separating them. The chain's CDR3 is CASSGEGSGKQETQYF. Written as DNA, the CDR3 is TGTGCCAGCAGCGGAGAGGGAAGCGGCAAACAAGAGACCCAGTACTTC. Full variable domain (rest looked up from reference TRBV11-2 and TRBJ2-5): EAGVAQSPRYKIIEKRQSVAFWCNPISGHATLYWYQQILGQGPKLLIQFQNNGVVDDSQLPKDRFSAERLKGVDSTLKIQPAKLEDSAVYLCASSGEGSGKQETQYFGPGTRLLVL.

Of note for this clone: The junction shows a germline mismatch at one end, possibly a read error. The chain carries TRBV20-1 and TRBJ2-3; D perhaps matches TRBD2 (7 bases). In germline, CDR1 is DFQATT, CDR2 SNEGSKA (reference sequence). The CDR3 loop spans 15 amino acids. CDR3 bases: TGCAGTGTTAGAGTTCTAGGGGGGGCAATAGATACGCAGTATTTT. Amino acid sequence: CSVRVLGGAIDTQYF.

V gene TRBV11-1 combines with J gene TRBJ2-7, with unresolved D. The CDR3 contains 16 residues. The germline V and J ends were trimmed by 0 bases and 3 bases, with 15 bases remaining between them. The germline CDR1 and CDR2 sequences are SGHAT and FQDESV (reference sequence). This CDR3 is CASSLAAAQWGYEQYF. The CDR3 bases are TGTGCCAGCAGCTTAGCCGCTGCCCAGTGGGGCTACGAGCAGTACTTC.

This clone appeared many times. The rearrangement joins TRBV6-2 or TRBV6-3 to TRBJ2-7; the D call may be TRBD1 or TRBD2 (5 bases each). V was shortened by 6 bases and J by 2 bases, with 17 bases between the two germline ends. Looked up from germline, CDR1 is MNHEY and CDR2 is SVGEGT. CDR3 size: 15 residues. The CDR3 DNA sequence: TGTGCCAGCAGCCACCTAAGGGGAGTTCCCTACGAGCAGTACGTC. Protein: CASSHLRGVPYEQYV.

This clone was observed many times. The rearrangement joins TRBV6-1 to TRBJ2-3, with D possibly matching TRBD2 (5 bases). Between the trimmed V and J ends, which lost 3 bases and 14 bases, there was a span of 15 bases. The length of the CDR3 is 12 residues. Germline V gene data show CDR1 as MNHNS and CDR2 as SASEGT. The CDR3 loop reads CASSDLANEGYF. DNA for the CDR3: TGTGCCAGCAGTGACTTGGCGAATGAGGGGTATTTT.